The 27 T cell receptor beta chains below come from one sample, sequenced in a study of identical twins. TCRdb reanalysed the 5' RACE reads using MiXCR and keeps one entry per CDR3 protein. There are hundreds of thousands of distinct CDR3 sequences in the sample; 5.5% to 7.5% occur only once, and around 2% lies in the top ten. Sequences were obtained from naive T cells sorted from blood. These receptors were collected from a man aged 18 to 30 in good health.

There are a few counts of this clonotype. The chain carries TRBV27 and TRBJ1-6, with unresolved D. The CDR3 runs 15 residues. Germline CDR1 is MNHEY and CDR2 is SMNVEV (reference sequence). Trimming pared 7 bases from V and 3 bases from J, leaving 13 bases between. CDR3 DNA: TGTGCCAGCACTCCGGACGGAAACTATAATTCACCCCTCCACTTT. This encodes CASTPDGNYNSPLHF.

The V gene is TRBV7-9, the J gene TRBJ2-2; perhaps TRBD2 as D (6 bases). V was clipped by 5 bases and J by 7 bases, with 17 bases between them. Germline CDR1 reads SEHNR; CDR2 reads FQNEAQ (reference sequence). This CDR3 contains 15 residues. In DNA, the CDR3 is TGTGCCAGCAGCCCGCTAAGGAGGCGGGGCGGGGAGCTGTTTTTT. It is translated as CASSPLRRRGGELFF.

This clonotype has more than one count but fewer than ten. The chain uses TRBV3-1 and TRBJ1-2; 9 nucleotides agree with TRBD1. CDR1 is LGHDT, CDR2 YNNKEL, per germline (reference sequence). The V gene end was trimmed by 4 bases and the J gene end by 1 base; junction bases not matched to a gene: 4. This CDR3 contains 15 residues. CDR3 amino acids: CASSRDRDINYGYTF. The CDR3 region has the DNA TGTGCCAGCAGCCGGGACAGGGACATTAACTATGGCTACACCTTC. The full variable domain, rest sourced from reference TRBV3-1 and TRBJ1-2, is DTAVSQTPKYLVTQMGNDKSIKCEQNLGHDTMYWYKQDSKKFLKIMFSYNNKELIINETVPNRFSPKSPDKAHLNLHINSLELGDSAVYFCASSRDRDINYGYTFGSGTRLTVV.

This clonotype came up many times. The V and J genes are TRBV12-3 or TRBV12-4 and TRBJ2-2; 8 positions match TRBD2. The CDR3 extends over 14 amino acids. The V segment lost 8 bases and the J segment 2 bases; nucleotides outside the gene matches: 4. CDR3 sequence (DNA): TGTGCCAGCGAGACTAGCGCTAACACCGGGGAGCTGTTTTTT. It is translated as CASETSANTGELFF.

This clonotype was counted ten times or more. The chain employs TRBV7-8 and TRBJ2-7; D is perhaps TRBD1 (6 bases). This CDR3 is 18 amino acids long. Trimming left V 1 base short and J 2 bases short, with 21 bases between. The germline CDR1 and CDR2 sequences are SGHVS and FQNEAQ. The DNA of the CDR3 is TGTGCCAGCAGCTTAGTACACTCCGGGACAAATACACCCTACGAGCAGTACTTC. Protein: CASSLVHSGTNTPYEQYF. The entire variable domain, with the rest obtained from reference TRBV7-8 and TRBJ2-7, is as follows: GAGVSQSPRYKVAKRGQDVALRCDPISGHVSLFWYQQALGQGPEFLTYFQNEAQLDKSGLPSDRFFAERPEGSVSTLKIQRTQQEDSAVYLCASSLVHSGTNTPYEQYFGPGTRLTVT.

Many counts were recorded for this clonotype. The rearrangement uses TRBV6-1 and TRBJ2-3; 9 bases are shared with TRBD2. V lost 1 base and J lost 3; bases outside the gene matches: 5. CDR1 and CDR2 from the germline V gene are MNHNS and SASEGT. The CDR3 has 16 amino acids. The CDR3: CASSEEVAGETDTQYF. The DNA of the CDR3 is TGTGCCAGCAGTGAAGAGGTAGCGGGGGAAACAGATACGCAGTATTTT.

This clonotype has a count of ten or more. This rearrangement joins TRBV20-1 to TRBJ1-3, with unresolved D. The CDR3 runs to 13 residues. Between the trimmed V and J ends, which lost 0 bases and 4 bases, there was a span of 7 bases. CDR1 is DFQATT and CDR2 is SNEGSKA in the germline V gene (reference sequence). Here the CDR3 DNA reads TGCAGTGCTAGAGATCAAATGGGAAACACCATATATTTT. Translated, it gives CSARDQMGNTIYF.

In this sample, this clonotype turned up many times. This sequence joins TRBV6-5 and TRBJ2-7, with unresolved D. Trimming removed 3 bases from V and 2 bases from J, with 8 bases in between. The CDR3 runs to 13 residues. Germline CDR1 reads MNHEY; CDR2 reads SVGAGI. The CDR3 nucleotides are TGTGCCAGCAGTTATCAGGTCGCCTACGAGCAGTACTTC. Protein sequence: CASSYQVAYEQYF.

This clonotype was observed at least ten times. The chain employs TRBV2 and TRBJ2-1; D is ambiguous. The CDR3 runs to 11 residues. Per germline, CDR1 SNHLY and CDR2 FYNNEI. Trimming cost V 4 bases and J 9 bases, with 7 bases left between them. DNA of the CDR3: TGTGCCAGCAGTGGGGAAGTTGAGCAGTTCTTC. As protein: CASSGEVEQFF.

The V call is TRBV27, the J call TRBJ1-1; maybe TRBD1 (5 bases). V lost 8 bases, J lost 4 bases, and 11 bases lay in between. Germline V gene sequence: CDR1 MNHEY, CDR2 SMNVEV (reference sequence). CDR3 length: 12 amino acids. The CDR3 nucleotides are TGTGCCAGCCGGACGGGGACCACTGAAGCTTTCTTT. Translated: CASRTGTTEAFF.

At least ten counts were recorded for this clonotype. This chain links TRBV7-6 with TRBJ1-5, with a weak D call TRBD1 (5 bases). The CDR3 covers 14 residues. Germline CDR1 is SGHVS and CDR2 is FNYEAQ. Trimming shortened V by 2 bases and J by 6 bases, and 11 bases separated the two germline ends. The CDR3 sequence: CASSLIRGSQPQHF. CDR3 in DNA: TGTGCCAGCAGCTTAATCCGGGGCTCTCAGCCCCAGCATTTT.

This clonotype has just a few counts. The rearrangement uses TRBV12-3 or TRBV12-4 and TRBJ2-2; 9 bases are shared with TRBD2. V lost 9 bases to trimming and J lost 0 bases; unmatched junction nucleotides: 2. The CDR3 is 14 residues long. CDR3: CASLAGANTGELFF. The CDR3 bases are TGTGCCAGTTTAGCGGGAGCGAACACCGGGGAGCTGTTTTTT.

J is TRBJ1-2 and V is TRBV20-1; tentatively, D is TRBD1 (5 bases). The germline V gene has CDR1 DFQATT and CDR2 SNEGSKA (reference sequence). This CDR3 comprises 12 residues. Deletions cut 8 bases from V and 2 bases from J, with 12 bases between. Written as DNA, the CDR3 is TGCAGTCAATTCGGGGGGAACTATGGCTACACCTTC. Translating gives CSQFGGNYGYTF.

The chain couples TRBV15 to TRBJ1-2; no firm D call. V was clipped by 0 bases and J by 5 bases, with 10 bases between them. CDR1 LNHNV and CDR2 YYDKDF come from the germline V gene (reference sequence). This CDR3 spans 14 amino acids. DNA of the CDR3: TGTGCCACCAGCAGAGAAAGCTCCCTGTATGGCTACACCTTC. As protein: CATSRESSLYGYTF.

There are many counts of this clonotype. This rearrangement joins TRBV4-3 to TRBJ2-3, with 11 bases fitting TRBD2. The CDR3 is 19 amino acids. Trimming took 0 bases from V and 3 from J; bases not matched to a gene: 11. Germline assignment: CDR1 LGHNA and CDR2 YSLEER. The CDR3 here is CASSQDLGTSGARTDTQYF. For the CDR3, the DNA is TGCGCCAGCAGCCAAGATCTTGGGACTAGCGGAGCTAGAACAGATACGCAGTATTTT.

This clonotype was seen a few times. V gene TRBV25-1 combines with J gene TRBJ2-5; possible D gene TRBD2, 5 bases. Germline V gene sequence: CDR1 MGHDK, CDR2 SYGVNS. Trimming took off 0 bases at V and 4 bases at J, with 15 bases between the two ends. CDR3 length: 16 amino acids. This CDR3 reads CASSEYPLGLVETQYF. The CDR3, as DNA: TGTGCCAGCAGTGAATATCCACTAGGTCTCGTAGAGACCCAGTACTTC.

Many counts were recorded for this clonotype. This chain connects TRBV10-3 to TRBJ1-2; unclear D gene. The V end lost 7 bases, the J end lost 3 bases, and 18 bases lay between the germline ends. Germline CDR1 reads ENHRY; CDR2 reads SYGVKD. The CDR3 has 15 amino acids. As DNA, the CDR3 is TGTGCCATCACCCCTGACCCCGGGAGACACTATGGCTACACCTTC. It translates to CAITPDPGRHYGYTF.

CDR3 coding DNA: TGCAGCGTTGTTGGGACCGAGCAAGAGACCCAGTACTTC. This gives the protein CSVVGTEQETQYF. The gene calls are TRBV29-1 and TRBJ2-5; the D call may be TRBD1 or TRBD2 (5 bases each). Germline assignment: CDR1 SQVTM and CDR2 ANQGSEA. The CDR3 is 13 residues long. The V and J ends lost 4 bases and 2 bases respectively, with 11 bases between them.

This clonotype was seen ten or more times. J is TRBJ2-3 and V is TRBV6-1; 10 positions match TRBD1. The germline gives CDR1 MNHNS, CDR2 SASEGT. With 7 bases clipped from V and 1 base from J, the junction kept 5 bases outside the gene matches. The CDR3 extends over 15 amino acids. The CDR3 DNA follows: TGTGCCAGCAACTCCGGGACAGGGGGCACAGATACGCAGTATTTT. Translated: CASNSGTGGTDTQYF.

This clonotype was observed many times. The CDR3 loop is CASSPPGISYNEQFF. The CDR3 coding sequence is TGTGCCAGCAGCCCCCCAGGTATCTCCTACAATGAGCAGTTCTTC. The chain employs TRBV7-9 and TRBJ2-1; D is undetermined. The CDR3 contains 15 residues. Looked up from germline, CDR1 is SEHNR and CDR2 is FQNEAQ (reference sequence). The V and J ends lost 5 bases and 0 bases respectively, with 11 bases between them.

This clonotype was seen many times. The chain uses TRBV7-3 and TRBJ2-3; D unclear. CDR1 is SGHTA and CDR2 is FQGTGA in the germline V gene. Between the trimmed V and J ends, which lost 6 bases and 0 bases, there was a span of 7 bases. The length of the CDR3 is 13 residues. CDR3: CASRLSSTDTQYF. CDR3 sequence (DNA): TGTGCCAGCAGATTATCTAGCACAGATACGCAGTATTTT.

The CDR3 region is CATSDSLYNEQFF. CDR3 nucleotides: TGTGCCACCAGTGACAGCCTCTACAATGAGCAGTTCTTC. The V call is TRBV24-1, the J call TRBJ2-1; D is unresolved. The CDR3 loop spans 13 amino acids. Trimming stripped 4 bases from V and 3 bases from J, with 6 bases between. CDR1 and CDR2 (germline): KGHDR, SFDVKD.

The chain couples TRBV11-2 to TRBJ2-5, with D uncertain. This CDR3 contains 16 residues. The V end was cut by 2 bases, the J end by 5 bases, with 18 bases between. Germline-derived CDR1 and CDR2 are SGHAT and FQNNGV. The DNA for the CDR3 is TGTGCCAGCAGCTTATCAGCCCCTAGGCGAGAGGAGACCCAGTACTTC. This codes for CASSLSAPRREETQYF.

In this sample, this clonotype turned up a few times. This sequence joins TRBV6-1 and TRBJ1-2; the D is unclear. This CDR3 has 13 amino acids. The V gene's germline CDR1 is MNHNS and CDR2 SASEGT. The ends were cut back, 6 bases at V and 4 bases at J, with 12 bases in the middle. As DNA, the CDR3 is TGTGCCAGCAGCCCCGCAGGCTCCTATGGCTACACCTTC. Encoded protein: CASSPAGSYGYTF.

This clonotype has a count of ten or more. The rearrangement uses TRBV7-8 and TRBJ2-1, with TRBD2 matching 11 bases. The germline V gene encodes CDR1 SGHVS and CDR2 FQNEAQ. This CDR3 comprises 12 residues. The J segment lost 14 bases and the V segment lost 5 bases, leaving 5 bases of the junction unmatched. In DNA form, the CDR3 reads TGTGCCAGCAGCCTTCGACTAGCGGGGAAGTTCTTC. Protein product: CASSLRLAGKFF.

At least ten counts were recorded for this clonotype. This chain links TRBV10-3 with TRBJ2-1; TRBD2 agrees at 15 bases. CDR1 is ENHRY, CDR2 SYGVKD, per germline. The V gene end was trimmed by 5 bases and the J gene end by 7 bases; junction bases not matched to a gene: 3. CDR3 length equals 15 residues. CDR3 amino acids: CAISPGTSGGNEQFF. CDR3 bases: TGTGCCATCAGTCCCGGGACTAGCGGGGGGAATGAGCAGTTCTTC.

J is TRBJ2-1 and V is TRBV18; D is possibly TRBD1 or TRBD2 (5 bases each). CDR3 size: 13 residues. Trimming stripped 3 bases from V and 14 bases from J, with 17 bases between. CDR1 is KGHSH and CDR2 is LQKENI in the germline V gene. DNA of the CDR3: TGTGCCAGCTCACCGCCCTCGAGGGGTCATAAGTTCTTC. It codes for CASSPPSRGHKFF.